This T cell receptor (beta chain) was captured in a study of human T cells and chemical hapten exposure. At the level of the study: Weekly administration of diphenylcyclopropenone to the scalp of patients continued throughout the roughly 22-week study. Per-sample TCR yield variation was attributed mainly to small pooled library volume differences. General study results and limits: Expanded TCRs grouped into significantly more large CDR3 similarity clusters than controls produced.

Germline CDR1 and CDR2: DFQATT and SNEGSKA (reference sequence). V shed 6 bases, J shed 1 base, and the junction held 9 bases outside the gene matches. The CDR3 sequence is 16 residues long. TCRdb analysed the RACE reads with MiXCR anew, one entry per CDR3 protein. The table lists more than 80,000 distinct CDR3 sequences, approximately 12% of them singletons. Time point given: pre-sensitization, week 0. This sample's treatment: therapeutic diphenylcyclopropenone sensitization with weekly scalp DPC. Non-pregnant alopecia patients aged 18 to 70, suitable for DPC therapy. This clonotype was counted between two and nine times. Its antigen is not known.

This clonotype was obtained from a woman in her 50s with alopecia areata. Some clones in this sample may be carry-over from other donors' samples. V and J are TRBV20-1 and TRBJ1-5, with 10 bases aligning to TRBD1. Sequencing used whole blood, obtained in connection with sensitization to the hapten diphenylcyclopropenone (DPC). DNA for the CDR3: TGCAGTGCCGACAGGAGACAGGGGGCCAGCAATCAGCCCCAGCATTTT. It codes for CSADRRQGASNQPQHF.